One sample yielded the 13 T cell receptor beta chains listed below, sequenced in a study of OX40 agonist ivuxolimab in advanced cancers. Sequencing was performed with immunoSEQ multiplex PCR; in TCRdb, only in-frame clones are kept and a portion is missing. The repertoire holds over 55,000 clones, with roughly 90% as singletons. Source: CD4+ or CD8+ T cells sorted from blood, taken in a trial of the OX40 agonist ivuxolimab. The receptor source for this set is an adult with an advanced solid tumor such as melanoma, head and neck, liver or kidney cancer.

The chain links TRBV5-4 to TRBJ1-1; the match to TRBD1 covers 7 bases. Germline V gene lookup returns CDR1 SGHNT and CDR2 YYREEE (reference sequence). V trimming: 4 bases; J trimming: 0 bases; junction bases outside the gene matches: 6. CDR3 length: 15 amino acids. DNA of the CDR3: TGTGCCAGCAGCGAGGACAGGATATTGAACACTGAAGCTTTCTTT. This sequence encodes CASSEDRILNTEAFF.

In nucleotides, the CDR3 is TGCGCCAGCAGCCAAAACGGGACTAGCGGGTGCCCTCGCTACGAGCAGTACTTC. It codes for CASSQNGTSGCPRYEQYF. V is TRBV4-3 and J is TRBJ2-7; 12 bases map to TRBD2. The V segment lost 2 bases and the J segment 3 bases; nucleotides outside the gene matches: 11. From germline, CDR1 is LGHNA and CDR2 YSLEER. The CDR3 consists of 18 residues.

The chain employs TRBV6-5 and TRBJ1-6; a possible D gene is TRBD1 (5 bases). V lost 0 bases and J lost 12, with 12 bases in between. Germline values: CDR1 MNHEY, CDR2 SVGAGI. The CDR3 has 14 amino acids. The CDR3 nucleotides read TGTGCCAGCAGTTACTCCGGGACCGTGAAACCCCTCCACTTT. It encodes CASSYSGTVKPLHF.

The chain recombines TRBV7-8 with TRBJ1-3; perhaps TRBD1 as D (5 bases). The CDR3 totals 15 residues. The V end lost 4 bases, the J end lost 3 bases, and 13 bases lay between the germline ends. Germline values: CDR1 SGHVS, CDR2 FQNEAQ. Written as DNA, the CDR3 is TGTGCCAGCAGCTCCCCACGGGGCGTTGGAAACACCATATATTTT. Translated, it gives CASSSPRGVGNTIYF. The entire variable domain, with the rest obtained from reference TRBV7-8 and TRBJ1-3, is as follows: GAGVSQSPRYKVAKRGQDVALRCDPISGHVSLFWYQQALGQGPEFLTYFQNEAQLDKSGLPSDRFFAERPEGSVSTLKIQRTQQEDSAVYLCASSSPRGVGNTIYFGEGSWLTVV.

The CDR3 region is CASSLAAITNTGELFF. CDR3 DNA sequence: TGCGCCAGCAGCTTGGCGGCAATAACGAACACCGGGGAGCTGTTTTTT. The V call is TRBV5-1, the J call TRBJ2-2; no reliable D call. V was trimmed by 0 bases and J by 0 bases, leaving 9 bases between them. Looked up from germline, CDR1 is SGHRS and CDR2 is YFSETQ. The CDR3 runs to 16 residues.

V usage is TRBV27 and J usage is TRBJ2-7, with D perhaps assigned TRBD1 or TRBD2 (6 bases each). Trimming cost V 3 bases and J 0 bases, with 12 bases left between them. This CDR3 contains 15 residues. Per the germline V gene, CDR1 is MNHEY and CDR2 is SMNVEV (reference sequence). This chain's CDR3 is CASSFRGHPSYEQYF. The CDR3 region has the DNA TGTGCCAGCAGTTTTCGGGGGCACCCCTCCTACGAGCAGTACTTC.

This chain links TRBV29-1 with TRBJ1-2; tentative D call: TRBD1 (5 bases). The CDR3 sequence is 14 residues long. Germline V gene sequence: CDR1 SQVTM, CDR2 ANQGSEA. Trimming removed 0 bases at V and 4 bases at J, with 12 bases between. The CDR3 bases are TGCAGCGTTGAAGATCTGGGGCAGGCCTATGGCTACACCTTC. Protein: CSVEDLGQAYGYTF.

This clone has a single count. The chain employs TRBV28 and TRBJ2-3, with 8 nucleotides matching TRBD1. In germline, CDR1 is MDHEN, CDR2 SYDVKM. The trim removed 2 bases at V and 4 bases at J, leaving 11 bases unmatched. CDR3 length: 17 residues. The CDR3 protein is CASSLVRQGRHADTQYF. DNA of the CDR3: TGTGCCAGCAGTTTAGTAAGACAGGGGAGGCATGCAGATACGCAGTATTTT. Full variable domain (outside the CDR3, taken from reference TRBV28 and TRBJ2-3): DVKVTQSSRYLVKRTGEKVFLECVQDMDHENMFWYRQDPGLGLRLIYFSYDVKMKEKGDIPEGYSVSREKKERFSLILESASTNQTSMYLCASSLVRQGRHADTQYFGPGTRLTVL.

CDR3 in amino acids: CASSELTGVTEAFF. The CDR3 coding sequence is TGCGCCAGCAGTGAATTGACAGGAGTAACTGAAGCTTTCTTT. This chain joins TRBV10-1 and TRBJ1-1; perhaps TRBD1 as D (6 bases). The V end lost 3 bases, the J end lost 5 bases, and 13 bases lay between the germline ends. The germline CDR1 and CDR2 sequences are WNHNN and SYGVQD (reference sequence). The CDR3 runs 14 residues.

This chain links TRBV7-8 with TRBJ1-2; tentatively, D is TRBD1 (6 bases). Germline CDR1 and CDR2: SGHVS and FQNEAQ. V lost 5 bases, J lost 4 bases, and 14 bases lay in between. The length of the CDR3 is 14 residues. The DNA of the CDR3 is TGTGCCAGCAGCGAGATAACAGGGACCTATGGCTACACCTTC. Its translation: CASSEITGTYGYTF.

This rearrangement joins TRBV6-5 to TRBJ1-3; D is perhaps TRBD1 (5 bases). This CDR3 contains 14 residues. CDR1 and CDR2 (germline): MNHEY, SVGAGI. Between the trimmed V and J ends, which lost 6 bases and 0 bases, there was a span of 9 bases. The DNA of the CDR3 is TGTGCCAGCAGATCAGGGTTCTCTGGAAACACCATATATTTT. It encodes CASRSGFSGNTIYF.

The J gene is TRBJ2-7, the V gene TRBV6-5; D is unclear. Germline V lookup: CDR1 MNHEY, CDR2 SVGAGI. The V gene lost 2 bases and the J gene lost 6 bases, with 11 bases spanning the gap. CDR3 length: 13 residues. For the CDR3, the DNA is TGTGCCAGCAGTTACGGGTACGGTAGCGAGCAGTACTTC. Amino acids: CASSYGYGSEQYF.

The chain carries TRBV6-5 and TRBJ2-3, with TRBD1 matching 7 bases. The ends lost 6 bases at V and 6 bases at J; junction bases unmatched: 3. The germline V gene has CDR1 MNHEY and CDR2 SVGAGI. This CDR3 comprises 12 residues. The CDR3 region has the DNA TGTGCCAGCAGGACAGGGTTGGATACGCAGTATTTT. It codes for CASRTGLDTQYF.